This paragraph reports one TCR beta chain. Its target is not known. Produced via immunoSEQ multiplex PCR; TCRdb's table is partial and in-frame only. The profile shows fewer than 110,000 clones, roughly 90% of them singletons. The data derive from a study of T cell responses to AZD1222 COVID-19 vaccine. Study findings and constraints: At baseline, seropositivity was found in only six or seven AZD1222 recipients. Unmutated regions of variants are reportedly targeted by nearly half of spike-specific TCRs.

This TCR was sampled from an adult in good health. Material: peripheral blood, obtained on day 0 of AZD1222 vaccination.

CDR3 DNA: TGTGCCAGCACCCCTCCAGGGGGCGTATTCTATGGCTACACCTTC. It codes for CASTPPGGVFYGYTF. The chain combines TRBV28 with TRBJ1-2, with 8 bases aligning to TRBD1. V lost 7 bases to trimming and J lost 4 bases; unmatched junction nucleotides: 11. Per germline, CDR1 MDHEN and CDR2 SYDVKM. The CDR3 extends over 15 amino acids.